This TCR beta chain was recovered during a study of cytomegalovirus exposure and HLA in healthy donors (TCRdb year 2017). About the study as a whole: An earlier analysis of approximately 640 of the donors reported 250 to 300 Gb of sequence data and approximately 110 million unique TCR beta sequences from about 200 million T cells. Typing coverage differed by locus: A, B, C, DRB1 and DQB1 were typed in about 629-640 donors, DQA1 in about 510, DPA1 in approximately 600, and DPB1 in roughly 450. Among the roughly 410 genotyped donors, about 83% belonged to the genetic ancestry cluster associated with self-reported Caucasian donors. Rather than using new phenotypic data, the later analysis identified candidate immune exposures from TCR beta sequences and from how often those sequences occurred across donors. Every discovery cohort repertoire had been produced on one sequencing platform. Because of strong linkage in the cohort, roughly five DR-DQ haplotypes were treated as single units for association and clustering. Besides the first cohort of around 700 subjects, a separate validation cohort made up of roughly 120 different subjects was used. To decide whether each TCR beta V gene segment behaved as functional or pseudogenic, an earlier analysis of some 570 of the donors relied on high-throughput TCR beta sequencing. The T cell repertoires of about 700 subjects were profiled by immunosequencing and related to cytomegalovirus serostatus. Class I and class II HLA loci were covered by the typing at four-digit resolution. To predict cytomegalovirus infection status, the study combined high-throughput TCR immunosequencing, statistical association of individual TCRs with disease status, and machine learning. Across around 400 genotyped donors of the cohort, an average of roughly 230,000 unique TCR beta nucleotide sequences per donor were sequenced, and approximately 17% of those sequences were non-productive. The study was designed to test whether signatures of past pathogen exposure could be identified by cataloging public T cell receptors. Alongside the repertoire data, information on donor age, sex, ethnicity and CMV serostatus was compiled. An early release covering roughly 580 HLA-typed donors comprised about 300 gigabases of sequencing data and around 85 million unique TCR sequences. In a later genetic analysis, genome-wide SNP genotypes for about 60% of the 666 donors were used, and that subset was treated as a discovery cohort. To study patterns of TCR occurrence, a later analysis re-analyzed previously published TCR beta repertoires from 600 to 750 donors and added high-resolution HLA genotyping.

Points on this clone: Its antigen target is currently unknown. Nothing much larger sits one base from this clone, and base qualities are not available.

The CDR3 runs 16 amino acids, cysteine and valine included. The CDR3 DNA has 48 bases and is translated from base 1. In total, 500 to 700 healthy bone marrow donors made up the cohort. Cohort members were all nominally healthy when sampled, although unrecorded immune exposures were likely present. The donor tested CMV seronegative, placing the donor among the 352 seronegative members of the cohort. A peripheral blood sample was provided by each donor, and peripheral blood mononuclear cells were used for TCR beta sequencing. The Qiagen DNeasy Blood Extraction Kit was used to extract genomic DNA from the blood cell samples. Here is what the overall study found, with its caveats: A cluster of highly shared sequence variants was judged likely to represent a technical artifact of the sequencing pipeline. Because HLA typing was unavailable for some donors at each locus, only the typed subset was used in association tests. Strong co-occurrence of HLA alleles, especially DR and DQ, made assigning TCR associations to individual alleles difficult. In an earlier analysis of under 600 of the donors, most TCR beta V segments were observed in productive rearrangements about 90% or about 30% of the time, broadly matching IMGT annotations. According to a later genetic analysis, donors in an Asian-associated ancestry cluster had fewer N-insertions in productive TCRs than the approximately 650-donor mean. CMV serostatus was the only immune exposure information available for the cohort. In a later genetic analysis, a missense DCLRE1C variant was associated with V-gene and J-gene trimming of TCR beta chains, and the association was replicated in an independent cohort. In a later analysis, most CMV-associated TCR beta chains were found to appear HLA-restricted, with HLA associations seemingly driven largely by CMV exposure. According to a later analysis, TCR association rates differed among HLA loci, with DRB1 alleles showing the most associated TCRs and HLA-C alleles showing the fewest. Because counts were too low, more than 15 rarely observed V segments, including chromosome 9 orphons, were excluded from the earlier analysis of 500 to 700 of the donors. A further reported finding was that TCR beta sequences accurately predicted the HLA-A and HLA-B alleles for most subjects in the first cohort. Correlated functional status among segregating V segments might reflect linkage disequilibrium, but an unknown experimental factor could not be ruled out. A later analysis found that HLA-associated TCR beta chains were more clonally expanded and had lower generation probabilities than equally common non-associated chains. The presence/absence analyses assumed that sequencing depth was roughly uniform across donors, and that assumption may not be true. The classifier was reported to diagnose cytomegalovirus status with high specificity and sensitivity in both the original cohort and the validation cohort. A few of the identified cytomegalovirus-associated TCR beta chains were confirmed in vitro to be specific for cytomegalovirus antigens. In this cohort, only TCR beta chains were sequenced, and detectable features were limited by the absence of alpha or paired-chain data. Most TCR sequences were observed very rarely across donors, whereas some public TCRs were present in many individuals. Several of the top co-occurrence clusters appeared to be linked to parvovirus B19, influenza, CMV and Epstein-Barr virus, according to a later analysis. It was suggested by the authors that the approach could potentially be generalized to other disease states and immunological phenotypes. Some IMGT-functional V segments, including TRBV6-2 and TRBV6-3, could not be told apart with the 87-base-pair reads, so those segments were excluded. Specific HLA alleles were associated with over 15,000 TCR beta sequences at a false discovery rate of 0.05 in a later analysis. In the study, some 160 TCR beta chains were listed as associated with cytomegalovirus.

The library was made by the immunoSEQ multiplex PCR assay. A mixture of 60 forward primers for TCR Vbeta segments and 13 reverse primers for TCR Jbeta segments was used in the multiplex PCR. A multiplex PCR assay on genomic DNA amplified the CDR3 region of rearranged TCR beta genes. Amplified TCR beta libraries were sequenced as 87-base-pair reads on the Illumina HiSeq System. The authors' analysis ran thus. A later analysis counted tens of millions of unique TCR beta chains across the 550 to 800 repertoires, and some 11 million of these chains were shared by at least two donors. Raw reads were error-corrected and collapsed into unique sequences with a nearest-neighbor algorithm that merged closely related sequences to remove PCR and sequencing errors. Alignment of CDR3 sequences to IMGT reference sequences was used to assign V, D and J gene segments. Each retained sequence needed at least a six-nucleotide match to both a V gene segment and a J gene segment. Rearrangements were called productive when the CDR3 lacked stop codons and stayed in frame with V and J; all others were non-productive. CDR3 was defined according to IMGT convention as the region running from the second conserved V-encoded cysteine to the conserved J-encoded phenylalanine. The earlier analysis of roughly 590 of the donors excluded any sequence lacking an unambiguous match to a single V gene segment. In an earlier analysis of around 590 of the donors, a V segment was called functional when productive rearrangements were above 56.7%, and segregating when the standard deviation between donors exceeded 5%. A statistical classification framework was built to diagnose cytomegalovirus status from the catalog of TCR beta chain sequences. In a later analysis, V and J genes were assigned by comparing TCR nucleotide sequences against IMGT/GENE-DB human TR gene sequences. A later analysis assigned CDR3 sequences and most-parsimonious VDJ recombination scenarios with the TCRdist pipeline. A later analysis defined each TCR beta chain by its CDR3 amino acid sequence plus V-gene family, and excluded reads lacking a unique V-gene family. To address suspected cross-contamination and a sequencing artifact, a later analysis removed several hundred highly shared, low-generation-probability nucleotide sequences. In a later analysis, a clonal expansion index was calculated for each public chain from normalized within-repertoire ranks of inferred template counts. A later analysis computed generation probabilities with a VDJ recombination model fitted to out-of-frame rearrangements, and checked the results against IGoR. Hypergeometric tests were used in a later analysis to score TCR-TCR, TCR-HLA and TCR-CMV co-occurrence, with a repertoire-size bias correction applied to the TCR pairs. A later analysis estimated false discovery rates by permuting HLA or CMV assignments 20 times. In a later analysis, co-occurring TCRs were grouped using DBSCAN, and TCRdist sequence similarity was added for clustering within HLA-allele-positive subsets. For co-occurrence clustering, repertoires with fewer than 30,000 or more than 120,000 public chains were excluded, along with a handful of repertoires with anomalous nucleotide sharing. TCRdb took over this immuneACCESS table, retaining in-frame rearrangements with V and J assigned. Such tables are incomplete; in checked studies, under half of the missing clones stem from an unresolved V gene, and the remainder is unexplained. V and J calls plus clone size are reproduced from that table; the DNA served to infer D and trimming. This sample comprises around 180,000 clones, over 60% of them detected only once. Of the sample, about 1.1% is held by the ten largest clones.

The clonotype comes from a middle-aged woman in good health and CMV-seronegative. Material: PBMCs. This chain joins TRBV21-1 to TRBJ2-7; the DNA was not used to check the table's D call, TRBD1. TRBV21-1 counts as a pseudogene. The CDR3 loop reads CASSHQGTESNYEQYV. In nucleotide form, the sequence is TGTGCCAGCAGCCACCAGGGGACAGAAAGTAACTACGAGCAGTACGTC.